These T cell receptor beta chains were read from a single sample in a study of breast tumors, draining lymph nodes, adjacent tissues. TCRdb passed the multiplex PCR reads through MiXCR, listing each CDR3 protein once. The repertoire includes 150,000 to 200,000 distinct CDR3 sequences, approximately 33% of them detected once, and around 3.5% sits in the top ten. Sample: axillary lymph node tissue. All receptors come from a female donor with breast cancer. Some clones in this sample may be carry-over from other donors' samples. Both conserved end residues are part of each CDR3. Each record gives: D gene, V gene, clone size, J gene, CDR3 protein, CDR3 DNA. D genes are given only for firm matches. A row's size may be missing; if present it is once, few, many or a size class.

D gene: TRBD1; V gene: TRBV20-1; clone size: many; J gene: TRBJ2-7; CDR3 protein: CSADTRGQSYEQYF; CDR3 DNA: TGCAGTGCCGACACGAGGGGACAGAGCTACGAGCAGTACTTC
D gene: NA; V gene: TRBV4-2; clone size: many; J gene: TRBJ1-4; CDR3 protein: CASSQDWGGFKKLFF; CDR3 DNA: TGTGCCAGCAGCCAAGATTGGGGGGGGTTTAAAAAACTGTTTTTT
D gene: NA; V gene: TRBV5-6; clone size: many; J gene: TRBJ1-6; CDR3 protein: CASSLGHFNSPLHF; CDR3 DNA: TGTGCCAGCAGCTTAGGACACTTTAATTCACCCCTCCACTTT
D gene: NA; V gene: TRBV27; clone size: many; J gene: TRBJ2-7; CDR3 protein: CASSPGSGGEQYF; CDR3 DNA: TGTGCCAGCAGCCCTGGCTCCGGTGGAGAGCAGTACTTC
D gene: TRBD1; V gene: TRBV24-1; clone size: many; J gene: TRBJ2-4; CDR3 protein: CATSGAGGGQNIQYF; CDR3 DNA: TGTGCCACCAGTGGGGCAGGGGGCGGACAAAACATTCAGTACTTC
D gene: TRBD2; V gene: TRBV6-1; clone size: many; J gene: TRBJ2-2; CDR3 protein: CASSEFPSGSSGTGELFF; CDR3 DNA: TGTGCCAGCAGTGAATTTCCTAGCGGGAGTTCGGGCACCGGGGAGCTGTTTTTT
D gene: NA; V gene: TRBV5-2; clone size: NA; J gene: TRBJ1-5; CDR3 protein: CASNPDGFGQPQHF; CDR3 DNA: TGTGCCAGCAATCCCGATGGGTTCGGTCAGCCCCAGCATTTT
D gene: TRBD2; V gene: TRBV18; clone size: many; J gene: TRBJ2-5; CDR3 protein: CASSPSGTSGSGKTQYF; CDR3 DNA: TGTGCCAGCTCACCGTCCGGGACTAGCGGGAGCGGGAAGACCCAGTACTTC
D gene: NA; V gene: TRBV7-7; clone size: many; J gene: TRBJ2-7; CDR3 protein: CASSLAYSSEQYF; CDR3 DNA: TGTGCTAGCAGCTTGGCGTACAGTTCCGAGCAGTACTTC
D gene: NA; V gene: TRBV7-3; clone size: once; J gene: TRBJ2-7; CDR3 protein: CASSLNGGGGYEQPF; CDR3 DNA: TGTGCCAGCAGCTTAAATGGAGGGGGCGGTTACGAGCAGCCCTTC
D gene: NA; V gene: TRBV5-6; clone size: NA; J gene: TRBJ2-7; CDR3 protein: CAGSPLQAKAYEQYF; CDR3 DNA: TGTGCCGGCAGCCCTTTACAGGCGAAAGCCTACGAGCAGTACTTC
D gene: NA; V gene: TRBV9; clone size: many; J gene: TRBJ2-2; CDR3 protein: CASSSDGTTGELFF; CDR3 DNA: TGTGCCAGCAGCAGCGACGGAACCACCGGGGAGCTGTTTTTT
D gene: TRBD1; V gene: TRBV6-6; clone size: few; J gene: TRBJ2-3; CDR3 protein: CASSTLNTGGARPDTQYF; CDR3 DNA: TGTGCCAGCAGTACCCTTAATACAGGGGGCGCGAGACCAGATACGCAGTATTTT
D gene: NA; V gene: TRBV19; clone size: many; J gene: TRBJ1-5; CDR3 protein: CASSSGGHQPQHF; CDR3 DNA: TGTGCCAGTAGTTCAGGCGGTCATCAGCCCCAGCATTTT
D gene: NA; V gene: TRBV6-5; clone size: many; J gene: TRBJ2-5; CDR3 protein: CASSRLGGPQETQYF; CDR3 DNA: TGTGCCAGCAGTCGTCTGGGGGGGCCCCAAGAGACCCAGTACTTC
D gene: TRBD1; V gene: TRBV5-6; clone size: few; J gene: TRBJ2-7; CDR3 protein: CASSLKGAVYEQYF; CDR3 DNA: TGTGCCAGCAGCTTGAAGGGGGCTGTTTACGAGCAGTACTTC
D gene: NA; V gene: TRBV29-1; clone size: NA; J gene: TRBJ2-1; CDR3 protein: CSSPQYERVHNEQFF; CDR3 DNA: TGCAGCAGTCCCCAATACGAGCGGGTTCACAATGAGCAGTTCTTC
D gene: NA; V gene: TRBV6-5; clone size: many; J gene: TRBJ2-2; CDR3 protein: CASSYSYFTGELFF; CDR3 DNA: TGTGCCAGCAGTTACTCGTATTTTACCGGGGAGCTGTTTTTT
D gene: NA; V gene: TRBV10-1; clone size: many; J gene: TRBJ2-1; CDR3 protein: CASSESGNGEQFF; CDR3 DNA: TGCGCCAGCAGTGAGTCGGGGAACGGTGAGCAGTTCTTC
D gene: TRBD1; V gene: TRBV12-3/TRBV12-4; clone size: many; J gene: TRBJ2-7; CDR3 protein: CASSFKTGFYEQYF; CDR3 DNA: TGTGCCAGCAGTTTTAAGACAGGGTTCTACGAGCAGTACTTC
D gene: NA; V gene: TRBV3-1; clone size: many; J gene: TRBJ2-7; CDR3 protein: CASSQGRGSGTYF; CDR3 DNA: TGTGCCAGCAGCCAAGGCCGCGGGTCGGGGACGTACTTC
D gene: NA; V gene: TRBV7-8; clone size: many; J gene: TRBJ2-7; CDR3 protein: CASSTDPPGYYEQYF; CDR3 DNA: TGTGCCAGCAGCACCGATCCCCCAGGGTACTACGAGCAGTACTTC
D gene: NA; V gene: TRBV24-1; clone size: many; J gene: TRBJ2-6; CDR3 protein: CATSDSAGYSGANVLTF; CDR3 DNA: TGTGCCACCAGTGACTCCGCCGGGTACTCTGGGGCCAACGTCCTGACTTTC
D gene: NA; V gene: TRBV29-1; clone size: NA; J gene: TRBJ1-6; CDR3 protein: CSVEKVGQYDNSPLHF; CDR3 DNA: TGCAGCGTTGAAAAAGTAGGACAGTACGACAATTCACCCCTCCACTTT
D gene: TRBD2; V gene: TRBV6-5; clone size: NA; J gene: TRBJ2-5; CDR3 protein: CASSPTVLAGLQETQYF; CDR3 DNA: TGTGCCAGCAGCCCCACCGTGTTAGCGGGCCTACAAGAGACCCAGTACTTC
D gene: TRBD2; V gene: TRBV7-2; clone size: NA; J gene: TRBJ2-1; CDR3 protein: CACSLKGGGAVYNEQSF; CDR3 DNA: TGTGCCTGCAGCTTAAAGGGCGGGGGGGCCGTCTACAATGAGCAGTCCTTC
D gene: NA; V gene: TRBV24-1; clone size: many; J gene: TRBJ2-7; CDR3 protein: CATSDPGAYEQYF; CDR3 DNA: TGTGCCACCAGTGATCCCGGGGCCTACGAGCAGTACTTC
D gene: NA; V gene: TRBV20-1; clone size: many; J gene: TRBJ2-7; CDR3 protein: CSARDFKGIYEQYF; CDR3 DNA: TGCAGTGCTAGAGATTTTAAGGGCATCTACGAGCAGTACTTC
D gene: NA; V gene: TRBV11-3; clone size: NA; J gene: TRBJ1-1; CDR3 protein: CASSLVVGTEAFF; CDR3 DNA: TGTGCCAGCAGCTTAGTCGTGGGCACTGAAGCTTTCTTT
D gene: NA; V gene: TRBV29-1; clone size: many; J gene: TRBJ2-1; CDR3 protein: CSVEGEGFEQFF; CDR3 DNA: TGCAGCGTTGAGGGGGAAGGGTTTGAGCAGTTCTTC
D gene: NA; V gene: TRBV4-3; clone size: NA; J gene: TRBJ2-3; CDR3 protein: CASSQFGDTQYF; CDR3 DNA: TGCGCCAGCAGCCAATTTGGGGATACGCAGTATTTT
D gene: NA; V gene: TRBV13; clone size: NA; J gene: TRBJ1-6; CDR3 protein: CASSLPRGEGFSTLHF; CDR3 DNA: TGTGCCAGCAGCCTCCCCCGGGGGGAGGGTTTTAGCACCCTCCACTTT
D gene: TRBD1; V gene: TRBV2; clone size: NA; J gene: TRBJ1-4; CDR3 protein: CASSGGTGSYNEKLFF; CDR3 DNA: TGTGCCAGCAGTGGTGGGACAGGGTCCTACAATGAGAAACTGTTTTTT
D gene: NA; V gene: TRBV5-1; clone size: NA; J gene: TRBJ2-7; CDR3 protein: CASSLAEGPGLYEQYF; CDR3 DNA: TGCGCCAGCAGCTTGGCCGAAGGACCGGGCCTCTACGAGCAGTACTTC
D gene: NA; V gene: TRBV6-1; clone size: many; J gene: TRBJ1-4; CDR3 protein: CASSEREVNEKLFF; CDR3 DNA: TGTGCCAGCAGTGAAAGGGAGGTTAATGAAAAACTGTTTTTT
D gene: TRBD1; V gene: TRBV12-3/TRBV12-4; clone size: many; J gene: TRBJ2-2; CDR3 protein: CASSLGTGDVGELFF; CDR3 DNA: TGTGCCAGCAGTTTGGGGACAGGGGACGTCGGGGAGCTGTTTTTT
D gene: NA; V gene: TRBV7-9; clone size: many; J gene: TRBJ2-7; CDR3 protein: CASSRRVGVSSGYEQYF; CDR3 DNA: TGTGCCAGCAGCCGAAGGGTCGGGGTCTCTTCAGGCTACGAGCAGTACTTC
D gene: NA; V gene: TRBV24-1; clone size: many; J gene: TRBJ1-5; CDR3 protein: CATSDASGTTGNQPQHF; CDR3 DNA: TGTGCCACCAGTGATGCGTCCGGGACGACTGGCAATCAGCCCCAGCATTTT
D gene: NA; V gene: TRBV5-5; clone size: few; J gene: TRBJ2-2; CDR3 protein: CASSFSANTGELFF; CDR3 DNA: TGTGCCAGCAGCTTTTCGGCGAACACCGGGGAGCTGTTTTTT
D gene: NA; V gene: TRBV11-3; clone size: NA; J gene: TRBJ1-3; CDR3 protein: CASSLEGLGGNTIYF; CDR3 DNA: TGTGCCAGCAGCTTAGAGGGGTTGGGGGGGAACACCATATATTTT
D gene: TRBD1; V gene: TRBV19; clone size: many; J gene: TRBJ1-6; CDR3 protein: CASSLGTGGNSPLHF; CDR3 DNA: TGTGCCAGTAGTCTCGGGACAGGGGGTAATTCACCCCTCCACTTT
D gene: NA; V gene: TRBV19; clone size: many; J gene: TRBJ2-7; CDR3 protein: CASSAVGYEQYF; CDR3 DNA: TGTGCCAGTAGCGCGGTCGGCTACGAGCAGTACTTC
D gene: NA; V gene: TRBV27; clone size: many; J gene: TRBJ2-7; CDR3 protein: CATGPGLPSAEQYF; CDR3 DNA: TGTGCCACGGGCCCGGGACTCCCTTCGGCCGAGCAGTACTTC
D gene: NA; V gene: TRBV28; clone size: many; J gene: TRBJ1-5; CDR3 protein: CASRRNSGNQPQHF; CDR3 DNA: TGTGCCAGCCGACGGAACTCAGGCAATCAGCCCCAGCATTTT
D gene: NA; V gene: TRBV12-3/TRBV12-4; clone size: NA; J gene: TRBJ2-5; CDR3 protein: CASTERTEETQYF; CDR3 DNA: TGTGCCAGCACCGAAAGGACAGAGGAGACCCAGTACTTC
D gene: NA; V gene: TRBV18; clone size: many; J gene: TRBJ2-1; CDR3 protein: CASSPGASRYNEQFF; CDR3 DNA: TGTGCCAGCTCACCAGGGGCGTCAAGGTACAATGAGCAGTTCTTC
D gene: TRBD2; V gene: TRBV7-3; clone size: many; J gene: TRBJ2-7; CDR3 protein: CASSLRRGDEQYF; CDR3 DNA: TGTGCCAGCAGCTTACGTCGGGGGGACGAGCAGTACTTC
D gene: NA; V gene: TRBV10-3; clone size: NA; J gene: TRBJ1-2; CDR3 protein: CAISHPGITF; CDR3 DNA: TGTGCCATCAGTCATCCGGGGATTACCTTC
D gene: TRBD2; V gene: TRBV29-1; clone size: many; J gene: TRBJ2-1; CDR3 protein: CSVGLAETYNEQFF; CDR3 DNA: TGCAGCGTGGGACTAGCGGAAACCTACAATGAGCAGTTCTTC
D gene: NA; V gene: TRBV11-2; clone size: NA; J gene: TRBJ2-7; CDR3 protein: CASSLQGLHEQYF; CDR3 DNA: TGTGCCAGCAGCTTACAGGGGCTCCACGAGCAGTACTTC
D gene: TRBD1; V gene: TRBV5-5; clone size: NA; J gene: TRBJ1-6; CDR3 protein: CASSPGTGAYSLHF; CDR3 DNA: TGTGCCAGCAGCCCCGGGACAGGGGCCTATTCCCTCCACTTT
D gene: NA; V gene: TRBV24-1; clone size: NA; J gene: TRBJ2-5; CDR3 protein: CATSDMDQGQETQYF; CDR3 DNA: TGTGCCACCAGTGATATGGACCAGGGGCAAGAGACCCAGTACTTC
D gene: NA; V gene: TRBV20-1; clone size: NA; J gene: TRBJ1-6; CDR3 protein: CSARRRDNSPLHF; CDR3 DNA: TGCAGTGCTAGAAGACGGGATAATTCACCCCTCCACTTT